Following are 6 T cell receptor beta chains from one sample sequenced in a study of CD8 T cells in ankylosing spondylitis. TCRdb re-analysed the 5' RACE reads in MiXCR, keeping a single row per CDR3 protein. The data show roughly 180,000 distinct CDR3 sequences, roughly 10% seen once. Material for sequencing was blood, either unsorted or a sorted T cell fraction (not recorded which). These receptors were collected from a female donor with ankylosing spondylitis or in good health (not recorded which).

This clonotype has a handful of counts. This chain connects TRBV4-3 to TRBJ2-7, with TRBD2 as a possible D gene (5 bases). Trimming removed 0 bases from V and 1 base from J, with 19 bases in between. CDR1 is LGHNA and CDR2 is YSLEER in the germline V gene. The CDR3 totals 18 residues. CDR3: CASSQDYGGLDFSYEQYF. The CDR3 bases are TGCGCCAGCAGCCAAGATTATGGAGGACTTGACTTTTCCTACGAGCAGTACTTC.

This clonotype was seen at least ten times. This chain links TRBV19 with TRBJ2-7; D tentatively fits TRBD1 or TRBD2 (5 bases each). Germline V gene data show CDR1 as LNHDA and CDR2 as SQIVND (reference sequence). The CDR3 sequence is 13 residues long. Trimming stripped 9 bases from V and 3 bases from J, with 15 bases between. In nucleotides, the CDR3 is TGTGCCAGCCGGGACGGAGGCGGCTACGAGCAGTACTTC. Protein product: CASRDGGGYEQYF.

This clonotype was seen a handful of times. V usage is TRBV12-3 or TRBV12-4 and J usage is TRBJ2-3; D uncertain. The CDR3 length is 15 residues. V dropped 8 bases and J dropped 0 bases, with 15 bases sitting between them. CDR3 nucleotide sequence: TGTGCCAGCGCCCCTCTAGATGCTAGCACAGATACGCAGTATTTT. This codes for CASAPLDASTDTQYF.

About this clonotype itself: It may be a read error: a sequence one base away is much more abundant. The V and J genes are TRBV7-9 and TRBJ2-7; no definite D call. V lost 5 bases to trimming and J lost 7 bases, with 18 bases between them. The CDR3 loop spans 14 amino acids. Germline CDR1 and CDR2: SEHNR and FQNEAQ (reference sequence). The CDR3 spells CASSPRNGSLEQYF. The CDR3 nucleotides are TGTGCCAGCAGCCCCCGGAACGGATCTTTAGAGCAGTACTTC. Looking up the rest from reference TRBV7-9 and TRBJ2-7 gives the full variable domain: DTGVSQNPRHKITKRGQNVTFRCDPISEHNRLYWYRQTLGQGPEFLTYFQNEAQLEKSRLLSDRFSAERPKGSFSTLEIQRTEQGDSAMYLCASSPRNGSLEQYFGPGTRLTVT.

In its sample, this clonotype was seen a few times. The chain uses TRBV2 and TRBJ1-2, with D possibly matching TRBD1 (5 bases). CDR3 length: 16 amino acids. Trimming pared 7 bases from V and 0 bases from J, leaving 18 bases between. Germline V gene sequence: CDR1 SNHLY, CDR2 FYNNEI. The CDR3 DNA reads as TGTGCCAGCACCCGGAGACAGCCCACCGCTAACTATGGCTACACCTTC. Translated, it gives CASTRRQPTANYGYTF. The full variable domain, rest sourced from reference TRBV2 and TRBJ1-2, is EPEVTQTPSHQVTQMGQEVILRCVPISNHLYFYWYRQILGQKVEFLVSFYNNEISEKSEIFDDQFSVERPDGSNFTLKIRSTKLEDSAMYFCASTRRQPTANYGYTFGSGTRLTVV.

The chain couples TRBV24-1 to TRBJ2-7; 9 positions agree with TRBD1. The CDR3 is made up of 16 amino acids. J gave up 2 bases and V 4 bases, and 8 bases lay outside the gene matches. The germline V gene has CDR1 KGHDR and CDR2 SFDVKD. The CDR3 DNA reads TGTGCCACCAGTGACCCTGGACAGGGGAACCCCTACGAGCAGTACTTC. Its protein product is CATSDPGQGNPYEQYF.